The clone carrying this T cell receptor beta chain occurred once. Under the authors' procedure: For nucleated cells, counts were estimated from reference gene primer amplification. Sequencing was performed with immunoSEQ multiplex PCR; in TCRdb, only in-frame clones are kept and a portion is missing. D and trimming come from the DNA, and the V and J calls and clone size come from that table. The sample records about 260,000 clones, roughly 88% being singletons. This sample stems from a study of blood T cell repertoires in COVID-19. Study in general: Samples representing acute and convalescent COVID-19 were sourced from the United States, Italy and Spain. Sources were T cells, B-cell-depleted T cells, or PBMCs; the material itself was cDNA or gDNA.

The clonotype originates from a human donor in a cohort sampled during active COVID-19. The sequenced material came from peripheral blood.

This chain's CDR3 is CASGTGQSRPQHF. Written as DNA, the CDR3 is TGTGCCAGCGGGACAGGTCAATCTCGGCCCCAGCATTTT. The rearrangement uses TRBV12-3 or TRBV12-4 and TRBJ1-5; TRBD1 matches at 8 bases. The V and J ends lost 8 bases and 9 bases, in that order; junction bases with no gene match: 9. CDR3 length: 13 residues.